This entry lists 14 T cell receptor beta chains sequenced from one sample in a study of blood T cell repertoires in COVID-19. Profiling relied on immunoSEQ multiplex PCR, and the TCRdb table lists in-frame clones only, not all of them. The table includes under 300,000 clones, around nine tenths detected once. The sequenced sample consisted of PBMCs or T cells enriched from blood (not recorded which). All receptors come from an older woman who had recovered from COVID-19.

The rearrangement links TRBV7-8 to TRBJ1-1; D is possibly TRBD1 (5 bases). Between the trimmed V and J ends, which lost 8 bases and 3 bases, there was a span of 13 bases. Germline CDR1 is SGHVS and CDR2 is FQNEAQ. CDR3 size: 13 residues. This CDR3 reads CASGALVDTEAFF. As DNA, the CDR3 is TGTGCCAGCGGGGCCCTGGTCGACACTGAAGCTTTCTTT.

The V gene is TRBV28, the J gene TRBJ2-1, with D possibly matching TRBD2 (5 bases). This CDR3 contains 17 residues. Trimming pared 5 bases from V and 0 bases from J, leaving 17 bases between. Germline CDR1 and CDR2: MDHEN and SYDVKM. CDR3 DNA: TGTGCCAGCAGTCCTATCGGGATCACCGCCTCCTACAATGAGCAGTTCTTC. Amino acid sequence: CASSPIGITASYNEQFF. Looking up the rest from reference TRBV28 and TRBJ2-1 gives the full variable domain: DVKVTQSSRYLVKRTGEKVFLECVQDMDHENMFWYRQDPGLGLRLIYFSYDVKMKEKGDIPEGYSVSREKKERFSLILESASTNQTSMYLCASSPIGITASYNEQFFGPGTRLTVL.

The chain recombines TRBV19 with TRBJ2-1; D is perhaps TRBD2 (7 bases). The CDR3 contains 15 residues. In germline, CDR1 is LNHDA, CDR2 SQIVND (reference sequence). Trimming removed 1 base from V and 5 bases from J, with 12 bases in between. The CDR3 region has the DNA TGTGCCAGTAGTATAGGGGGGGGCAGGGACAATGAGCAGTTCTTC. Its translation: CASSIGGGRDNEQFF. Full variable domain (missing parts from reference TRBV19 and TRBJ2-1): DGGITQSPKYLFRKEGQNVTLSCEQNLNHDAMYWYRQDPGQGLRLIYYSQIVNDFQKGDIAEGYSVSREKKESFPLTVTSAQKNPTAFYLCASSIGGGRDNEQFFGPGTRLTVL.

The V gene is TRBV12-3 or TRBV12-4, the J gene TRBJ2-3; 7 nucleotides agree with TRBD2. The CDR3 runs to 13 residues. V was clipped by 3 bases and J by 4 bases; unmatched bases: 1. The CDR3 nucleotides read TGTGCCAGCAGTTTCGGGAGGTCAGATACGCAGTATTTT. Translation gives CASSFGRSDTQYF.

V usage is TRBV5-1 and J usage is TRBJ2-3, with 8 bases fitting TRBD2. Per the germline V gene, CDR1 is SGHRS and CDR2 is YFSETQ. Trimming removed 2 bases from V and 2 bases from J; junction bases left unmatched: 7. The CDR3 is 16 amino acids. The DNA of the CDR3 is TGCGCCAGCAGCTTCGGGACTAGTGGTTTCACAGATACGCAGTATTTT. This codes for CASSFGTSGFTDTQYF.

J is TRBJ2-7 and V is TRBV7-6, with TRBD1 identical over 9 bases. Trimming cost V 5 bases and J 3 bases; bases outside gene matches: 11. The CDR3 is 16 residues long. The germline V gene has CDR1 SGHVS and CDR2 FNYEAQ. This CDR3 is CASSPRPGQGGYEQYF. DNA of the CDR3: TGTGCCAGCAGCCCAAGACCGGGACAGGGAGGCTACGAGCAGTACTTC.

CDR3 amino acids: CASSQAFRDRSYSPLHF. In nucleotides, the CDR3 is TGTGCCAGCAGCCAGGCGTTTCGGGACAGGTCATACTCACCCCTCCACTTT. This chain joins TRBV14 and TRBJ1-6, with TRBD1 matching over 8 bases. Trimming took 3 bases from V and 10 from J; bases not matched to a gene: 14. This CDR3 has 17 residues. The germline V gene encodes CDR1 SGHDN and CDR2 FVKESK.

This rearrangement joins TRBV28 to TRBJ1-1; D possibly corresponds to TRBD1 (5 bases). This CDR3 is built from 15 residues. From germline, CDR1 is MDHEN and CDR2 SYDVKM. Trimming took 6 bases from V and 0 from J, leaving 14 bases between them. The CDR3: CASSPPGGMNTEAFF. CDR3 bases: TGTGCCAGCAGCCCTCCTGGGGGGATGAACACTGAAGCTTTCTTT.

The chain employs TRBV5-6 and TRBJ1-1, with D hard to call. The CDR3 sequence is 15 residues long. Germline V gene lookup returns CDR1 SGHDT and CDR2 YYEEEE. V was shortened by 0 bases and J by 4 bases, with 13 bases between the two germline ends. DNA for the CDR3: TGTGCCAGCAGCTTGGGTGCGGGGAGAAGCACTGAAGCTTTCTTT. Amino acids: CASSLGAGRSTEAFF.

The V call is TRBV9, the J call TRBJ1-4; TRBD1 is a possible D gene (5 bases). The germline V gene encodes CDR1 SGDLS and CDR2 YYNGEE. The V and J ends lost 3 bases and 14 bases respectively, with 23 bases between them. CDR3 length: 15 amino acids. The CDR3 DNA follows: TGTGCCAGCAGCGCGGAGGGACCCCGGGGCAACAGGCTGTTTTTT. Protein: CASSAEGPRGNRLFF.

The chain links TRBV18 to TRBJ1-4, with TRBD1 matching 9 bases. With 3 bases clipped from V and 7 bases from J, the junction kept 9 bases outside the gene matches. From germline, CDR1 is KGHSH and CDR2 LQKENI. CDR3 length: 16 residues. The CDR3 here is CASSPPTGTGLEKLFF. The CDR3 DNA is TGTGCCAGCTCACCTCCCACCGGGACAGGGCTTGAAAAACTGTTTTTT.

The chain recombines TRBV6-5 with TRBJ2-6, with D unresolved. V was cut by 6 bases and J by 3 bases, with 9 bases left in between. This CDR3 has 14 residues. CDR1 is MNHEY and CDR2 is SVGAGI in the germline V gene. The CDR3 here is CASSLSFGANVLTF. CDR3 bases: TGTGCCAGCAGCCTATCTTTTGGGGCCAACGTCCTGACTTTC.

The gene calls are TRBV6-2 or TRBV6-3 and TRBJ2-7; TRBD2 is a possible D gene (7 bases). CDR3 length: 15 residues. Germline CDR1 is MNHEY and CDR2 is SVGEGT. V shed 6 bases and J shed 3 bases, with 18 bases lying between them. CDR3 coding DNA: TGTGCCAGCAGCCTCTACGGGGGGCGCCACTACGAGCAGTACTTC. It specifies CASSLYGGRHYEQYF.

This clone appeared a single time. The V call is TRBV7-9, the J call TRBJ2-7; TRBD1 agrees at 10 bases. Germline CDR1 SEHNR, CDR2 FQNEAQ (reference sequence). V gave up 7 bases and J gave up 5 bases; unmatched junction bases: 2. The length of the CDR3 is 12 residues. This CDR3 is CASTGTGDEQYF. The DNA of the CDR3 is TGTGCCAGCACCGGGACAGGGGACGAGCAGTACTTC.